The present entry profiles one T cell receptor beta chain with its context. The antigen remains unidentified. Sequencing used immunoSEQ multiplex PCR; TCRdb keeps in-frame clones, though not all of them. The table records around 18,000 clones, just under 95% of them present only once. The data originate from a study of graft-versus-host responses after intestinal transplantation. At the level of the study: Each recipient received anti-thymocyte globulin induction, then tacrolimus and steroids for approximately 3 years. Whole-study results and caveats: Where graft-donor T cell macrochimerism was present, patients had high graft-versus-host to host-versus-graft clonal ratios in allografts. HvG clone declines early post-transplant were associated with peak circulating GvH levels. Among recipient marrow samples, GvH clones were found; some appeared first in ileum or blood.

Germline lookup yields CDR1 SGHDT and CDR2 YYEEEE. The V and J ends lost 0 bases and 4 bases respectively, with 13 bases between them. CDR3 length equals 15 residues. This material consisted of PBMCs, taken 23 days after intestinal transplant. The chain recombines TRBV5-6 with TRBJ1-2; D perhaps matches TRBD1 (5 bases). This receptor was obtained from a human patient who received an intestinal transplant, so some T cells may come from the graft donor. The CDR3: CASSLAGGRAYGYTF. The CDR3 DNA reads as TGTGCCAGCAGCTTGGCCGGGGGTAGGGCCTATGGCTACACCTTC.